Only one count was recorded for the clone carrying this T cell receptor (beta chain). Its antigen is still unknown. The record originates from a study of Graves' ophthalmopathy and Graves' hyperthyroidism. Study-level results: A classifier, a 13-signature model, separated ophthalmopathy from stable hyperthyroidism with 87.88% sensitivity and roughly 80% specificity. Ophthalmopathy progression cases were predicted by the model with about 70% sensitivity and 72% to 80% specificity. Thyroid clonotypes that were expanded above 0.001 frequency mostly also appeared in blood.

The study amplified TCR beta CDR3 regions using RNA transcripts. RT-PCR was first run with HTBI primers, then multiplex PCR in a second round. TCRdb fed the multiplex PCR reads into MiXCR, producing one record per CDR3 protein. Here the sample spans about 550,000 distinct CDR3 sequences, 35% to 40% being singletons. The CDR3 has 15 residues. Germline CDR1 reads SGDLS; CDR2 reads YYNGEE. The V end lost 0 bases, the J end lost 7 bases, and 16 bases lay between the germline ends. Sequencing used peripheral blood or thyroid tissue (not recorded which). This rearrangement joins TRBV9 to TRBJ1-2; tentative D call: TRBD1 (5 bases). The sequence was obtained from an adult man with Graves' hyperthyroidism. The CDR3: CASSVGGDSLTGYTF. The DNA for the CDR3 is TGTGCCAGCAGCGTAGGAGGGGACTCCCTTACTGGCTACACCTTC.